Here is one T cell receptor beta chain with its context. This specimen belongs to a study of early T cells in non-severe SARS-CoV-2 infection. Study summary: Sequencing targeted bulk RNA from unsorted whole blood, leaving chains unpaired.

The CDR3 contains 17 residues. Unique molecular identifiers were affixed to single, distinct cDNA molecules. MiXCR, run by TCRdb on the 5' RACE reads, gives a single entry per CDR3 protein. The repertoire holds some 80,000 distinct CDR3 sequences, 12% seen once, with 15% to 17% in the top ten. The chain joins TRBV12-2 to TRBJ2-2; the listed D gene, TRBD2, was not tested against the DNA. TRBV12-2 is marked as a pseudogene. The receptor comes from an adult who was a healthcare worker with PCR-confirmed SARS-CoV-2 infection or an uninfected control (not recorded which). The donor label of this sample is uncertain. Here the sequenced sample was whole blood, taken at baseline. In nucleotides, the CDR3 is TGTGCAAGTCGCTTCGGGGAGTCAGTTGAGAACACCGGGGAGCTGTTTTTT. It yields the protein CASRFGESVENTGELFF.